One TCR beta chain is described in this entry. As yet, its antigen is unknown. These data are taken from a study of CD4 T cells in relation to SARS-CoV-2 and coronaviruses. Assay used: immunoSEQ multiplex PCR; TCRdb lists only in-frame clones, some missing. There are 43,000 or so clones in the sample; roughly 87% occur only once, and 1.4% lies in the top ten. Points from the study as a whole: In around 63% of donors, memory CD4+ clonotypes crossrecognized SARS-CoV-2 and at least one common cold coronavirus spike.

The clonotype comes from an adult with COVID-19. The material sequenced was naive CD4+ T cells from PBMCs, cultured in vitro. Described subset: naive CD4+ T cells isolated by negative enrichment.

The DNA for the CDR3 is TGTGCCAGCAGCTCGTTCCTCTCCGCAACTAATGAAAAACTGTTTTTT. Translated: CASSSFLSATNEKLFF. The chain employs TRBV5-6 and TRBJ1-4; D not resolved. Trimming cost V 3 bases and J 0 bases, with 12 bases left between them. Germline assignment: CDR1 SGHDT and CDR2 YYEEEE. This CDR3 is built from 16 residues.